The next 5 T cell receptor beta chains were all read from a single sample in a study of cytomegalovirus exposure and HLA in healthy donors. PCR employed 60 Vbeta and 13 Jbeta primers. The repertoire was sequenced with immunoSEQ multiplex PCR; TCRdb's copy has only in-frame clones and lacks some. The sample consists of about 200,000 clones, about 81% of them appearing once. Sequenced: PBMCs. These receptors originate from a woman between 45 and 65 years old in good health and CMV-seropositive.

The rearrangement uses TRBV7-2 and TRBJ1-5; TRBD1 aligns across 7 bases. This CDR3 has 13 residues. V shed 4 bases, J shed 15 bases, and the junction held 12 bases outside the gene matches. Per germline, CDR1 SGHTA and CDR2 FQGNSA. CDR3 protein: CASSSPRQGPWHF. The CDR3, as DNA: TGTGCCAGCAGCTCTCCCCGACAGGGCCCGTGGCATTTT.

In the case of this clone: Other nucleotide sequences in the sample specify the same CDR3. This rearrangement joins TRBV5-1 to TRBJ1-2; 8 bases are shared with TRBD1. Per the germline V gene, CDR1 is SGHRS and CDR2 is YFSETQ. The CDR3 is made up of 14 amino acids. The V and J ends lost 0 bases and 5 bases, in that order; junction bases with no gene match: 3. The CDR3 protein is CASSLDGQGYGYTF. Written as DNA, the CDR3 is TGCGCCAGCAGCTTGGATGGACAGGGATATGGCTACACCTTC.

This chain joins TRBV5-1 and TRBJ1-2; weak D call: TRBD1 (5 bases). Trimming took 4 bases from V and 10 from J, leaving 26 bases between them. Per germline, CDR1 SGHRS and CDR2 YFSETQ. This CDR3 spans 16 amino acids. CDR3 in DNA: TGCGCCAGCAGCCCCTATGCTCGGGCAGGGACTGATGTCTACACCTTC. Its protein is CASSPYARAGTDVYTF. The whole variable domain, remainder taken from reference TRBV5-1 and TRBJ1-2, is KAGVTQTPRYLIKTRGQQVTLSCSPISGHRSVSWYQQTPGQGLQFLFEYFSETQRNKGNFPGRFSGRQFSNSRSEMNVSTLELGDSALYLCASSPYARAGTDVYTFGSGTRLTVV.

The J gene is TRBJ1-6, the V gene TRBV6-6; 10 nucleotides match TRBD1. The CDR3 is made up of 16 amino acids. The V gene's germline CDR1 is MNHNY and CDR2 SVGAGI (reference sequence). V was clipped by 2 bases and J by 9 bases; unmatched bases: 7. In nucleotides, the CDR3 is TGTGCCAGCAGTTACGGGGACAGGGGCCCTTTTTCACCCCTCCACTTT. Amino acid sequence: CASSYGDRGPFSPLHF.

The chain recombines TRBV19 with TRBJ1-1, with D uncertain. The ends were cut back, 6 bases at V and 0 bases at J, with 5 bases in the middle. The CDR3 covers 12 residues. Germline assignment: CDR1 LNHDA and CDR2 SQIVND (reference sequence). CDR3 amino acids: CASSQMNTEAFF. For the CDR3, the DNA is TGTGCCAGTAGCCAGATGAACACTGAAGCTTTCTTT.